The rows below give T cell receptor beta chains drawn from one sample of a study of T-cell reconstitution after alpha-beta-depleted transplantation in children. TCRdb independently ran MiXCR on the PCR reads; one entry per CDR3 protein. The data hold approximately 430,000 distinct CDR3 sequences, with around 16% observed a single time. Sequencing was performed on PBMCs, mostly from graft donor cells, taken 360 days after TCRalphabeta/CD19-depleted stem cell transplant. These receptors all come from a boy under two years old who had a stem cell transplant for Wiskott-Aldrich syndrome, so the T cells may come from the graft donor. The CDR3 runs from the conserved cysteine through the conserved F or W. A D gene is named only where the DNA matches it firmly. Expanded clones get a size class; other rows say once, few or many, or leave the size out.

abundance: few; d_gene: NA; v_gene: TRBV7-2; len: 14; CDR3aa: CASSWQGRGYEQYF
abundance: few; d_gene: NA; v_gene: TRBV7-2; len: 15; CDR3aa: CASSLRTNSYNEQFF
abundance: NA; d_gene: NA; v_gene: TRBV7-6; len: 14; CDR3aa: CASSTRDFQETQYF
abundance: few; d_gene: NA; v_gene: TRBV5-5; len: 14; CDR3aa: CASSFGGTAYEQYF
abundance: few; d_gene: NA; v_gene: TRBV15; len: 15; CDR3aa: CATSSRESHTGELFF
abundance: NA; d_gene: NA; v_gene: TRBV29-1; len: 15; CDR3aa: CSVDRVNPPSYEQYF
abundance: NA; d_gene: NA; v_gene: TRBV6-5; len: 14; CDR3aa: CASSYGISTYEQYF
abundance: NA; d_gene: TRBD1; v_gene: TRBV6-5; len: 17; CDR3aa: CASSYLPSGTGPSPLHF
abundance: few; d_gene: TRBD2; v_gene: TRBV12-3/TRBV12-4; len: 14; CDR3aa: CASSSAGAPYEQYF
abundance: NA; d_gene: TRBD1; v_gene: TRBV5-5; len: 15; CDR3aa: CASSLGQGAIYEQYF
abundance: few; d_gene: TRBD2; v_gene: TRBV2; len: 18; CDR3aa: CASRYKGLAGAPHNEQFF
abundance: NA; d_gene: NA; v_gene: TRBV20-1; len: 12; CDR3aa: CSARLRDNTQYF
abundance: few; d_gene: NA; v_gene: TRBV4-1; len: 15; CDR3aa: CASSQGWQTTDTQYF
abundance: many; d_gene: NA; v_gene: TRBV3-1; len: 13; CDR3aa: CASSPGINYGYTF
abundance: few; d_gene: TRBD1; v_gene: TRBV5-1; len: 15; CDR3aa: CASSWGGTVQETQYF
abundance: NA; d_gene: TRBD1; v_gene: TRBV6-4; len: 17; CDR3aa: CASSKISPGQGYQPQHF
abundance: NA; d_gene: TRBD1; v_gene: TRBV20-1; len: 19; CDR3aa: CSARAKQGNGGTVNSPLHF
abundance: NA; d_gene: TRBD2; v_gene: TRBV7-2; len: 15; CDR3aa: CASSASGESTDTQYF
abundance: NA; d_gene: NA; v_gene: TRBV5-1; len: 16; CDR3aa: CASSLFTSLRLDEQYF
abundance: few; d_gene: NA; v_gene: TRBV27; len: 12; CDR3aa: CASSLGGLEQFF
abundance: NA; d_gene: NA; v_gene: TRBV20-1; len: 13; CDR3aa: CSASDPLGNTQYF
abundance: NA; d_gene: NA; v_gene: TRBV7-2; len: 15; CDR3aa: CASSLVTGTQGGYTF
abundance: few; d_gene: NA; v_gene: TRBV5-1; len: 15; CDR3aa: CASSLGQTREETQYF
abundance: NA; d_gene: TRBD2; v_gene: TRBV3-1; len: 16; CDR3aa: CASRHLRGGYGETQYF
abundance: NA; d_gene: TRBD1; v_gene: TRBV6-5; len: 18; CDR3aa: CASSYSTGQGAGTGELFF
abundance: few; d_gene: NA; v_gene: TRBV4-1; len: 15; CDR3aa: CASSQDRLRSYEQYF
abundance: once; d_gene: TRBD1; v_gene: TRBV4-1; len: 17; CDR3aa: CASSQSGQGAREETQYF
abundance: few; d_gene: NA; v_gene: TRBV7-2; len: 13; CDR3aa: CASSLEVMDEQFF
abundance: NA; d_gene: NA; v_gene: TRBV20-1; len: 14; CDR3aa: CSAPRLEGQETQYF
abundance: few; d_gene: NA; v_gene: TRBV24-1; len: 13; CDR3aa: CATSDFTTAKYTF
abundance: few; d_gene: NA; v_gene: TRBV14; len: 13; CDR3aa: CASSRTGTDTQYF
abundance: few; d_gene: TRBD1; v_gene: TRBV18; len: 17; CDR3aa: CASSPGTANSGANVLTF
abundance: NA; d_gene: NA; v_gene: TRBV20-1; len: 13; CDR3aa: CSASVKGTDTQYF
abundance: few; d_gene: NA; v_gene: TRBV20-1; len: 14; CDR3aa: CSAREPRSYNEQFF
abundance: NA; d_gene: NA; v_gene: TRBV2; len: 12; CDR3aa: CASLLASDTQYF
abundance: NA; d_gene: TRBD2; v_gene: TRBV2; len: 15; CDR3aa: CASSGVGTSGKLRFF
abundance: many; d_gene: TRBD2; v_gene: TRBV12-3/TRBV12-4; len: 12; CDR3aa: CASSWEGLGQFF
abundance: NA; d_gene: NA; v_gene: TRBV6-1; len: 13; CDR3aa: CASTRTANTEAFF
abundance: few; d_gene: NA; v_gene: TRBV5-1; len: 13; CDR3aa: CASSLPTQNEQYF
abundance: few; d_gene: NA; v_gene: TRBV20-1; len: 16; CDR3aa: CSARDQRVSVAGELFF
abundance: NA; d_gene: TRBD2; v_gene: TRBV3-1; len: 17; CDR3aa: CASSQEGLAGMSGELFF
abundance: NA; d_gene: TRBD1; v_gene: TRBV20-1; len: 15; CDR3aa: CSANLRGLGADTQYF
abundance: NA; d_gene: TRBD2; v_gene: TRBV6-2/TRBV6-3; len: 13; CDR3aa: CASSYAGTNTQYF
abundance: NA; d_gene: NA; v_gene: TRBV6-2/TRBV6-3; len: 13; CDR3aa: CATKDGRDYEQYF
abundance: NA; d_gene: NA; v_gene: TRBV5-5; len: 16; CDR3aa: CASSLLSYRSTDTQYF
abundance: few; d_gene: TRBD2; v_gene: TRBV27; len: 16; CDR3aa: CASSPYLHPSGGTQYF
abundance: NA; d_gene: TRBD2; v_gene: TRBV4-1; len: 17; CDR3aa: CASSQGLRLADTGELFF
abundance: NA; d_gene: TRBD1; v_gene: TRBV29-1; len: 14; CDR3aa: CSVARDRRAGELFF
abundance: few; d_gene: NA; v_gene: TRBV9; len: 13; CDR3aa: CASSGQSTGELFF
abundance: NA; d_gene: NA; v_gene: TRBV9; len: 12; CDR3aa: CASSVTNYGYTF
abundance: few; d_gene: NA; v_gene: TRBV29-1; len: 13; CDR3aa: CSVVLQVYDEQFF
abundance: NA; d_gene: NA; v_gene: TRBV12-3/TRBV12-4; len: 16; CDR3aa: CASSLYVLARGETQYF
abundance: few; d_gene: NA; v_gene: TRBV28; len: 16; CDR3aa: CASSRDSRTGANVLTF